This entry is about one T cell receptor (beta chain). This specimen belongs to a study of identifying expanded T cells in peripheral blood. Assay: immunoSEQ multiplex PCR; the TCRdb copy retains only in-frame clones and omits some. The data contain around 100,000 clones, 88% of them seen just once; the ten biggest clones take up just over 5.5%. The length of the CDR3 is 18 residues. The germline gives CDR1 LGHNA, CDR2 YNFKEQ. V lost 3 bases to trimming and J lost 4 bases; unmatched junction nucleotides: 6. The V call is TRBV4-2, the J call TRBJ2-1; 16 bases fit TRBD2. Sequencing was carried out using blood. The origin of this receptor is a person between 18 and 75 years old in good health. CDR3 sequence: CASSQGTSGGARYNEQFF. For the CDR3, the DNA is TGTGCCAGCAGCCAGGGGACTAGCGGGGGGGCGCGATACAATGAGCAGTTCTTC.